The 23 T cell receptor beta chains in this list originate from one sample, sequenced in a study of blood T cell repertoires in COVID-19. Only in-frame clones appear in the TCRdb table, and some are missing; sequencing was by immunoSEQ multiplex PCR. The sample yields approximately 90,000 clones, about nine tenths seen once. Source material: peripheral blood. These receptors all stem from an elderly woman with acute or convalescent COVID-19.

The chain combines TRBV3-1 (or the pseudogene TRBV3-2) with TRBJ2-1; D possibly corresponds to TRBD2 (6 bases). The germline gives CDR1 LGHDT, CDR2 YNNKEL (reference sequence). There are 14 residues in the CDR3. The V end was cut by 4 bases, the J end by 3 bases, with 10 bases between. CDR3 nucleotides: TGTGCCAGCAGCCGGCGCGGGAACTACAATGAGCAGTTCTTC. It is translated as CASSRRGNYNEQFF.

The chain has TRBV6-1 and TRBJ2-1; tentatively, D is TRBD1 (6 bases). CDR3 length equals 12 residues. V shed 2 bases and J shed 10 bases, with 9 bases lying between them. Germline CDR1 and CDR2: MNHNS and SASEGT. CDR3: CASSEYGTEQFF. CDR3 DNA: TGTGCCAGCAGTGAATACGGGACAGAGCAGTTCTTC.

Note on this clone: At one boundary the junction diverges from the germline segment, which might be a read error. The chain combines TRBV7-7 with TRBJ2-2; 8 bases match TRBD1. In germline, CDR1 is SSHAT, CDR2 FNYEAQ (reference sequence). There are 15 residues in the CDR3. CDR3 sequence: CASSSGTGGTGELFF. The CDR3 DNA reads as TGTGCTAGCAGCTCCGGGACAGGTGGCACCGGGGAGCTGTTTTTT. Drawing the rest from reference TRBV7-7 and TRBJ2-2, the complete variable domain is GAGVSQSPRYKVTKRGQDVTLRCDPISSHATLYWYQQALGQGPEFLTYFNYEAQPDKSGLPSDRFSAERPEGSISTLTIQRTEQRDSAMYRCASSSGTGGTGELFFGEGSRLTVL.

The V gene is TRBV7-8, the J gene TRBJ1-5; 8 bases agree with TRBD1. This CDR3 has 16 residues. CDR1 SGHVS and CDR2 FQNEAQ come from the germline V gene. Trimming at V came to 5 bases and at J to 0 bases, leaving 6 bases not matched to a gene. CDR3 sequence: CASSLGQVNSNQPQHF. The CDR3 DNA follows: TGTGCCAGCAGCCTGGGACAGGTGAATAGCAATCAGCCCCAGCATTTT.

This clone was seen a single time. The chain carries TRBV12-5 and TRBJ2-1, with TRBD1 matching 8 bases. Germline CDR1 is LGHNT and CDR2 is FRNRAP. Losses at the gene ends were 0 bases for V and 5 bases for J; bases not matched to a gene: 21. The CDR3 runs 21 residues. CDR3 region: CASGLVKGTGQKGSTDNEQFF. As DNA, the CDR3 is TGTGCTAGTGGTTTGGTAAAGGGGACAGGCCAGAAGGGCTCAACAGACAATGAGCAGTTCTTC.

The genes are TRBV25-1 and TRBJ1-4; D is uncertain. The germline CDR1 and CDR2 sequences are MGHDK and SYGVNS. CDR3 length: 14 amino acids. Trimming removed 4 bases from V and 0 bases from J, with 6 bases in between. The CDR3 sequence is CASSAVATNEKLFF. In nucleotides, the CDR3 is TGTGCCAGCAGTGCGGTTGCAACTAATGAAAAACTGTTTTTT.

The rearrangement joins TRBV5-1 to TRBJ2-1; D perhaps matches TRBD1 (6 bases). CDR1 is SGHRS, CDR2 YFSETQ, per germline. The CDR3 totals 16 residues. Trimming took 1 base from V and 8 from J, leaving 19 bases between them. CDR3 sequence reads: CASSLNRATGSDEQFF. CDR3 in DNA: TGCGCCAGCAGCTTGAATAGGGCCACAGGGTCGGATGAGCAGTTCTTC.

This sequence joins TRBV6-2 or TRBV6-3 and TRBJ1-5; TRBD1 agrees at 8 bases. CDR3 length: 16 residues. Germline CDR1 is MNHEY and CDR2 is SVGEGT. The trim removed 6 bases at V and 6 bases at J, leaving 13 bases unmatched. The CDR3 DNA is TGTGCCAGCAGCTATGTATCCACAGGGGGGGGTCAGCCCCAGCATTTT. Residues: CASSYVSTGGGQPQHF.

Written as DNA, the CDR3 is TGTGCCAGCAGCTTAGGGACTAGGATGACCGGGGAGCTGTTTTTT. Its translation: CASSLGTRMTGELFF. The chain has TRBV7-3 and TRBJ2-2; the match to TRBD2 covers 8 bases. Germline CDR1 reads SGHTA; CDR2 reads FQGTGA. V dropped 2 bases and J dropped 5; count of bases not matched to a gene: 4. The CDR3 spans 15 residues.

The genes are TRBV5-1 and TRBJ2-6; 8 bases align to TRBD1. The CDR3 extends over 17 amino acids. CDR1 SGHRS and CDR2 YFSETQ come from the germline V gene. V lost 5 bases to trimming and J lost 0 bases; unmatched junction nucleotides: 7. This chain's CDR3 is CASSPTGGSSGANVLTF. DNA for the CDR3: TGCGCCAGCAGTCCAACAGGGGGATCCTCTGGGGCCAACGTCCTGACTTTC.

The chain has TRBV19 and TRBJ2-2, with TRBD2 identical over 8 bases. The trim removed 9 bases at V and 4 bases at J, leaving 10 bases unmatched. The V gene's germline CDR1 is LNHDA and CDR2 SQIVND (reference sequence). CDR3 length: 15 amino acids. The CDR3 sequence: CASTTGGAVTGELFF. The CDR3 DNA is TGTGCCAGCACTACGGGGGGGGCGGTCACCGGGGAGCTGTTTTTT.

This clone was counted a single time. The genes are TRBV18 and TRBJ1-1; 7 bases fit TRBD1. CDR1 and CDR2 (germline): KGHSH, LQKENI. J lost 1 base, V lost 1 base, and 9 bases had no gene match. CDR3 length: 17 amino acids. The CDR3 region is CASSPRGGAVANTEAFF. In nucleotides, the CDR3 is TGTGCCAGCTCACCACGAGGGGGCGCGGTTGCGAACACTGAAGCTTTCTTT.

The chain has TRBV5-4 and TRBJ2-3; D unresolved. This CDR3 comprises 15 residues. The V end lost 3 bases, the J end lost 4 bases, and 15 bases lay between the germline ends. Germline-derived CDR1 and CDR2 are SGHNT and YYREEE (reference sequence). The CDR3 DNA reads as TGTGCCAGCAGCTCGAACTCCTTCCACCCAGATACGCAGTATTTT. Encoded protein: CASSSNSFHPDTQYF.

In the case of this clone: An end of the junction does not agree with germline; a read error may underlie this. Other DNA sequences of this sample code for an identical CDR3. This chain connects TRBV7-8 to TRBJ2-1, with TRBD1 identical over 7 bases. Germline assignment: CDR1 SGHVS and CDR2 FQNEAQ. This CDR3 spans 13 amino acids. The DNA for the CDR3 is TGCGCCACCCTCAGGACAGGAAGGGACGAGCAGTTCTTC. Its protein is CATLRTGRDEQFF.

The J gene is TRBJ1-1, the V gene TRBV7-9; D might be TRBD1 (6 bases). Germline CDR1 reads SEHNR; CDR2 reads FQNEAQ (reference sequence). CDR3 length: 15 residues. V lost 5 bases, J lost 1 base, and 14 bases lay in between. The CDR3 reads CASSITGTRNTEAFF. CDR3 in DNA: TGTGCCAGCAGCATAACTGGGACACGGAACACTGAAGCTTTCTTT.

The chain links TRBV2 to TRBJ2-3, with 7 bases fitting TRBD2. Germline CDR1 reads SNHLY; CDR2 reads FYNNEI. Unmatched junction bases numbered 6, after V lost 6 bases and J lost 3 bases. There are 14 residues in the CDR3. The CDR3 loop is CASSPGLSTDTQYF. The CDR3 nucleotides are TGTGCCAGCAGCCCGGGACTATCGACAGATACGCAGTATTTT. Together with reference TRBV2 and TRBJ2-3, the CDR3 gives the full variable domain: EPEVTQTPSHQVTQMGQEVILRCVPISNHLYFYWYRQILGQKVEFLVSFYNNEISEKSEIFDDQFSVERPDGSNFTLKIRSTKLEDSAMYFCASSPGLSTDTQYFGPGTRLTVL.

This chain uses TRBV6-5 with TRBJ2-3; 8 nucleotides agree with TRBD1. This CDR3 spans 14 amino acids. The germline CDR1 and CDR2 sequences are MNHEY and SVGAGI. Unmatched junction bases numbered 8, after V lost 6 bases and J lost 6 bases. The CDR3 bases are TGTGCCAGCAGCCTACAGGGGGTGGCGGATACGCAGTATTTT. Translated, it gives CASSLQGVADTQYF.

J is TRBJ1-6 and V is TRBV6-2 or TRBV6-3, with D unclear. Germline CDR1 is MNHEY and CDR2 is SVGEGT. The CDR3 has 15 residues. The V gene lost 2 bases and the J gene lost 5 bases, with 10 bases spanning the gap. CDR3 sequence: CASSYERRDNSPLHF. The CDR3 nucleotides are TGTGCCAGCAGTTACGAGCGGCGAGATAATTCACCCCTCCACTTT.

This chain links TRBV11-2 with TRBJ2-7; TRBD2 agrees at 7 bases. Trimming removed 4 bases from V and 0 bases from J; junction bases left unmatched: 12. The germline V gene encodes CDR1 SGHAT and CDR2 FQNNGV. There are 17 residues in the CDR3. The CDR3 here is CASSSGGYAGVSYEQYF. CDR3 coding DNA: TGTGCCAGCAGCTCTGGGGGTTACGCGGGGGTCTCCTACGAGCAGTACTTC.

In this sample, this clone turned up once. The CDR3 nucleotides are TGTGCCAGCAGCGTCTACTCTAGTTCCGGGGAGCTGTTTTTT. Its translation: CASSVYSSSGELFF. The J gene is TRBJ2-2, the V gene TRBV9; D uncertain. There are 14 residues in the CDR3. Looked up from germline, CDR1 is SGDLS and CDR2 is YYNGEE. Deletions cut 2 bases from V and 6 bases from J, with 11 bases between.

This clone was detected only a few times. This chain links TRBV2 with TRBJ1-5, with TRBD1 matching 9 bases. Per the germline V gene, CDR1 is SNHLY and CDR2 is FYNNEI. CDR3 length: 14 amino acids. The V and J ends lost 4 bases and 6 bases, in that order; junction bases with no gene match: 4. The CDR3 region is CASSGQGVSQPQHF. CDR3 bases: TGTGCCAGCAGTGGACAGGGGGTGTCTCAGCCCCAGCATTTT.

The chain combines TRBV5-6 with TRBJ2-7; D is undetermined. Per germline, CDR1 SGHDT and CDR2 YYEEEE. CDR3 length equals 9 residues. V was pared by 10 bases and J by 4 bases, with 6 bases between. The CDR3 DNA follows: TGTGCCTGTTCGTACGAGCAGTACTTC. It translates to CACSYEQYF.

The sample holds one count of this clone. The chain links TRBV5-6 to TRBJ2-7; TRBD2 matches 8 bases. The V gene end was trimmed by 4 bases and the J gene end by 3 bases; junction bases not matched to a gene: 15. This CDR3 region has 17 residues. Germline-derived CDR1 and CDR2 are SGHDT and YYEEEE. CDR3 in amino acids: CASSAFKTSVSFYEQYF. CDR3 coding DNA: TGTGCCAGCAGCGCTTTCAAGACTAGCGTTTCTTTCTACGAGCAGTACTTC.